The 5 T cell receptor beta chains in this list originate from one sample, sequenced in a study of cytomegalovirus exposure and HLA in healthy donors (dated by TCRdb to about 2017). The library relied on the immunoSEQ multiplex PCR assay. The multiplex PCR relied on a mix of 60 forward primers for TCR Vbeta segments and 13 reverse primers for TCR Jbeta segments. The clones in this table, taken by TCRdb from immuneACCESS, are in-frame only. Not every clone is retained; where verified, under half of the shortfall comes from an unresolved V gene, and the cause of the rest is unknown. This sample lists 180,000 or so clones; more than 60% were detected once. About 1.5% of the sample belongs to the ten largest clones. The sample comprised PBMCs. Receptors were obtained from a man aged 18 to 30 in good health and CMV-seronegative.

The chain carries TRBV30 and TRBJ2-4; a weak D match, TRBD1 (6 bases). Deletions cut 4 bases from V and 9 bases from J, with 13 bases between. CDR3 length equals 12 residues. CDR1 is GTSNPN and CDR2 is SVGIG in the germline V gene (reference sequence). Written as DNA, the CDR3 is TGTGCCTGGAATCAGGGGTCGCGCATTCAGTACTTC. It encodes CAWNQGSRIQYF.

The J gene is TRBJ2-7, the V gene TRBV19; D might be TRBD2 (6 bases). The germline gives CDR1 LNHDA, CDR2 SQIVND (reference sequence). The CDR3 sequence is 14 residues long. Trimming took off 6 bases at V and 3 bases at J, with 15 bases between the two ends. CDR3: CASSRLVGYYEQYF. The CDR3 bases are TGTGCCAGTAGCCGACTAGTGGGGTACTACGAGCAGTACTTC.

The J gene is TRBJ2-3, the V gene TRBV5-4, with TRBD2 matching over 7 bases. The CDR3 consists of 15 residues. Germline lookup yields CDR1 SGHNT and CDR2 YYREEE (reference sequence). After removal of 1 base from V and 6 bases from J, the junction contained 8 bases not matched to a gene. The CDR3 sequence: CASSLSLAAGDTQYF. In nucleotides, the CDR3 is TGTGCCAGCAGCTTGTCTCTAGCGGCGGGTGATACGCAGTATTTT.

V and J are TRBV9 and TRBJ1-1; possibly TRBD1 for D (5 bases). Trimming left V 4 bases short and J 7 bases short, with 17 bases between. This CDR3 has 14 residues. Germline assignment: CDR1 SGDLS and CDR2 YYNGEE. The CDR3 DNA follows: TGTGCCAGCAGCCCGCGCGGCGACAGTGTTGAAGCTTTCTTT. Translation gives CASSPRGDSVEAFF.

Comments on this clone: This sample also contains other DNA sequences that code for the same CDR3. The chain employs TRBV11-3 and TRBJ1-1; D is unclear. The germline V gene has CDR1 SGHNT and CDR2 YENEEA. The CDR3 totals 13 residues. V was cut by 2 bases and J by 1 base, with 5 bases left in between. The CDR3 coding sequence is TGTGCCAGCAGCTTATCCGGGAACACTGAAGCTTTCTTT. As protein: CASSLSGNTEAFF.